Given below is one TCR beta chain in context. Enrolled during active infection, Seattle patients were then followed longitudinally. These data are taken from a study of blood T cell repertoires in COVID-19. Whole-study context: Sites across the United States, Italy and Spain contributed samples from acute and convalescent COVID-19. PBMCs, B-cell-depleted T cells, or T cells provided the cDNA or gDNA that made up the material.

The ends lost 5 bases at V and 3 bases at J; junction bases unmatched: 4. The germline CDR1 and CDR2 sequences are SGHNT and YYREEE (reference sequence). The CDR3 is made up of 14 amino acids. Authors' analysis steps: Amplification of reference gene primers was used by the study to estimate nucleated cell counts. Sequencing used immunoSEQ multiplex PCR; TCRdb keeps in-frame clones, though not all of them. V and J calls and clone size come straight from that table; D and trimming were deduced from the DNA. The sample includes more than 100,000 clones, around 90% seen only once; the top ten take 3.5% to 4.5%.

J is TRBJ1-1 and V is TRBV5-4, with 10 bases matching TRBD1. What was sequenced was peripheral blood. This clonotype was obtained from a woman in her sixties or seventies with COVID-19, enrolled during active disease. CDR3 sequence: CASRTGGWDTEAFF. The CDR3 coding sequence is TGTGCCAGCAGGACAGGGGGCTGGGACACTGAAGCTTTCTTT.